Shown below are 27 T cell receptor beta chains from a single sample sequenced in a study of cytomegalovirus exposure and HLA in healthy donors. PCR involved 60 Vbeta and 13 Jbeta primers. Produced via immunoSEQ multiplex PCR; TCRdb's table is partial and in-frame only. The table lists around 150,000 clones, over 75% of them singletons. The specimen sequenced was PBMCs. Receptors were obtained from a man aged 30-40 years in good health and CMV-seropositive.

As DNA, the CDR3 is TGTGCTAGTGGTTTGGGGACTAGCGGGGGGTTCGAGACCCAGTACTTC. It specifies CASGLGTSGGFETQYF. The rearrangement links TRBV12-5 to TRBJ2-5, with TRBD2 matching over 14 bases. Germline V gene sequence: CDR1 LGHNT, CDR2 FRNRAP. With V trimmed by 1 base and J by 5 bases, 3 bases remained unmatched. This CDR3 region has 16 residues.

CDR3 amino acids: CASSPPGLNTGELFF. The CDR3 bases are TGCGCCAGCAGCCCACCGGGACTTAACACCGGGGAGCTGTTTTTT. This chain uses TRBV5-1 with TRBJ2-2; D might be TRBD2 (6 bases). The ends were cut back, 4 bases at V and 2 bases at J, with 12 bases in the middle. The germline V gene encodes CDR1 SGHRS and CDR2 YFSETQ. CDR3 size: 15 residues.

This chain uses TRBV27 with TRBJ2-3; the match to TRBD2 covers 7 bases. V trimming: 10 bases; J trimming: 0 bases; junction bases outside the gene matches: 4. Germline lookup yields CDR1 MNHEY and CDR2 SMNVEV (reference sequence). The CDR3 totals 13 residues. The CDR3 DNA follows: TGTGCCACCAGCGGGATTAGCACAGATACGCAGTATTTT. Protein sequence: CATSGISTDTQYF.

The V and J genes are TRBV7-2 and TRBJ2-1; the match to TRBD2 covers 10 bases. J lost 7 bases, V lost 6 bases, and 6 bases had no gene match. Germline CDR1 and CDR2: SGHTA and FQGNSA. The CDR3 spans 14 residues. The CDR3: CASRGLASSNEQFF. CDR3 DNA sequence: TGTGCCAGCAGGGGACTAGCGAGTTCGAATGAGCAGTTCTTC.

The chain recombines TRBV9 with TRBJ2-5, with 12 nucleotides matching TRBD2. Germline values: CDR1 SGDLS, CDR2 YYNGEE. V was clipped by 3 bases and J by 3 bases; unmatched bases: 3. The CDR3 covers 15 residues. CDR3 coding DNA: TGTGCCAGCAGCGCCTCTAGCGGGGGGGAAGAGACCCAGTACTTC. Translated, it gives CASSASSGGEETQYF.

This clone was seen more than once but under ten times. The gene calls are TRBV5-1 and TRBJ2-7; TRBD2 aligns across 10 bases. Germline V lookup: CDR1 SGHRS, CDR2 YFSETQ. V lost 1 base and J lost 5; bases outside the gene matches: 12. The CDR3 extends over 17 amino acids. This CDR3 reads CASSLWLAGEPLHEQYF. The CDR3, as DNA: TGCGCCAGCAGCTTGTGGCTAGCGGGAGAGCCGCTACACGAGCAGTACTTC. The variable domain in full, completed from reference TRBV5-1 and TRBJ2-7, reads KAGVTQTPRYLIKTRGQQVTLSCSPISGHRSVSWYQQTPGQGLQFLFEYFSETQRNKGNFPGRFSGRQFSNSRSEMNVSTLELGDSALYLCASSLWLAGEPLHEQYFGPGTRLTVT.

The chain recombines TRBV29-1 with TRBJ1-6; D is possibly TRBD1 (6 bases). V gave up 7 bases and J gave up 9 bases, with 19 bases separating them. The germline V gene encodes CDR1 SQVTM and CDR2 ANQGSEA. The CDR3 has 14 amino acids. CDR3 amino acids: CSARGFRHGSPLHF. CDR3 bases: TGCAGCGCCAGGGGATTCCGGCATGGTTCACCCCTCCACTTT.

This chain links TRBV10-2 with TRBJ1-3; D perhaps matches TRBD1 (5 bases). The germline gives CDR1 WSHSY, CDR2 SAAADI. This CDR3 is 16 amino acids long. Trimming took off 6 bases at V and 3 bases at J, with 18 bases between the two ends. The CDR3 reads CASSEAGPTSGNTIYF. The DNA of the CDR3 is TGCGCCAGCAGCGAAGCGGGACCGACAAGTGGAAACACCATATATTTT.

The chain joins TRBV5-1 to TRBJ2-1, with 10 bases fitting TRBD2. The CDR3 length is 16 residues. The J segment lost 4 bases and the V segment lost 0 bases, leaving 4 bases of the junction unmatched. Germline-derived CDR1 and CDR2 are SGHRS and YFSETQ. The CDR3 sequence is CASSLASSGGYNEQFF. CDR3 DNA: TGCGCCAGCAGCTTGGCTTCTAGCGGGGGATACAATGAGCAGTTCTTC.

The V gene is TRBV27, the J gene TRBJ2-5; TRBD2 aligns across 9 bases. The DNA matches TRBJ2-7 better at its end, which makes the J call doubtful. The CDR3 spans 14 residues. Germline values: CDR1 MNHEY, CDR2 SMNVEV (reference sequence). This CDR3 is CASSLSGSAYEQYF. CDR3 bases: TGTGCCAGCAGCCTTAGCGGGAGCGCTTACGAGCAGTACTTC.

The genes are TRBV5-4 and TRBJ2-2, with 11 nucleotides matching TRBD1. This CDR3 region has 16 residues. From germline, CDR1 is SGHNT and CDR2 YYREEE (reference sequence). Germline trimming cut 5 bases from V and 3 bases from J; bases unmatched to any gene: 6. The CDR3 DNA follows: TGTGCCAGCAGAGGACAGGGGGCGCGGTACACCGGGGAGCTGTTTTTT. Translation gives CASRGQGARYTGELFF.

CDR3 coding DNA: TGTGCCATCAGTCTACAGGGCACGGGTCAAGAGACCCAGTACTTC. The encoded protein is CAISLQGTGQETQYF. The gene calls are TRBV10-3 and TRBJ2-5; TRBD1 might be the D (6 bases). V lost 5 bases and J lost 2, with 15 bases in between. The CDR3 totals 15 residues. The germline V gene encodes CDR1 ENHRY and CDR2 SYGVKD.

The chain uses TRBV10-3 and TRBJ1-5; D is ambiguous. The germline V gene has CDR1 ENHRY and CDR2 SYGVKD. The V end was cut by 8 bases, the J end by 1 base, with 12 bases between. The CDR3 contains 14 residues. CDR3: CAISAGASNQPQHF. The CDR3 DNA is TGTGCCATCTCGGCGGGAGCCAGCAATCAGCCCCAGCATTTT.

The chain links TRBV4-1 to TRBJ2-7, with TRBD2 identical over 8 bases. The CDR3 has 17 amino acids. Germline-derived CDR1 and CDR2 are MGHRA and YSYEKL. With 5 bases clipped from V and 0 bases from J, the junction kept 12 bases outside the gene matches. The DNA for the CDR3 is TGCGCCAGCAGCTTCTACATGACTAGCGACTTCTCCTACGAGCAGTACTTC. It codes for CASSFYMTSDFSYEQYF.

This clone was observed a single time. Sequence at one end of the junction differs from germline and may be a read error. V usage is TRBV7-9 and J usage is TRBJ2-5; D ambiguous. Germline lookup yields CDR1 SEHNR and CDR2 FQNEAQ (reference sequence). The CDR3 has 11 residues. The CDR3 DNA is TGTTCCAGCAGCTTGGAGGAGACCCAGTACTTC. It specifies CSSSLEETQYF.

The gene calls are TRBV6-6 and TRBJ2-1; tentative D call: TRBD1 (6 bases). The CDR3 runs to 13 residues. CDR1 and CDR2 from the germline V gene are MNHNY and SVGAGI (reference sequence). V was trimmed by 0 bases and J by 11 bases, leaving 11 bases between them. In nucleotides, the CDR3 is TGTGCCAGCAGTTACTCGAATGGGGGCAAGCAGTTCTTC. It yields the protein CASSYSNGGKQFF.

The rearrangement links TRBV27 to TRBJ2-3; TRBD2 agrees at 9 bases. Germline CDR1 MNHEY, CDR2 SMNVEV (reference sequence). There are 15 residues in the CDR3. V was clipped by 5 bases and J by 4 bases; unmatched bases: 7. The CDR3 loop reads CASSPFAGGADTQYF. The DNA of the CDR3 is TGTGCCAGCAGTCCTTTTGCGGGAGGGGCAGATACGCAGTATTTT.

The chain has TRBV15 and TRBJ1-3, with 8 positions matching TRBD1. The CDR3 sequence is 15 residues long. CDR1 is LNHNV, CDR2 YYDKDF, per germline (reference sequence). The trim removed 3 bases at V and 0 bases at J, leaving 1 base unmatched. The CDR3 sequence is CATSRTGVSGNTIYF. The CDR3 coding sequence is TGTGCCACCAGCAGGACAGGGGTCTCTGGAAACACCATATATTTT.

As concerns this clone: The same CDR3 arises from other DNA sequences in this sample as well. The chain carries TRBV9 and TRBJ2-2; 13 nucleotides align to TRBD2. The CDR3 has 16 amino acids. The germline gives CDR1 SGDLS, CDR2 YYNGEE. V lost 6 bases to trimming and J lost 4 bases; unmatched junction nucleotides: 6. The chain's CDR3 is CASNPGLAGVTGELFF. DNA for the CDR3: TGTGCCAGCAACCCTGGACTAGCGGGAGTCACCGGGGAGCTGTTTTTT.

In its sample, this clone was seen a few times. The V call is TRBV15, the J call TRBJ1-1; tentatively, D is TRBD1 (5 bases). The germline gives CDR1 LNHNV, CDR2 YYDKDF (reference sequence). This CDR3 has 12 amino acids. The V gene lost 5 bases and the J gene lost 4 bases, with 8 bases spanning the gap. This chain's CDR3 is CATSWGGTEAFF. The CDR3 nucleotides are TGTGCCACCAGCTGGGGCGGCACTGAAGCTTTCTTT.

Here the CDR3 DNA reads TGTGCCAGCACCCGACAGGGGGGAACGACCGGGGAGCTGTTTTTT. Translation: CASTRQGGTTGELFF. The chain couples TRBV6-1 to TRBJ2-2, with 9 bases identical to TRBD1. The CDR3 totals 15 residues. V shed 7 bases, J shed 5 bases, and the junction held 8 bases outside the gene matches. Germline CDR1 reads MNHNS; CDR2 reads SASEGT.

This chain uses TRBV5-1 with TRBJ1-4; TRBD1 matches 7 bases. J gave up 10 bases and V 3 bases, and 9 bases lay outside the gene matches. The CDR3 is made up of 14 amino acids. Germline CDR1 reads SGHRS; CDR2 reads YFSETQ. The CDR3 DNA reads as TGCGCCAGCAGCTCCGGGACAGTTAGAGGAAAACTGTTTTTT. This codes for CASSSGTVRGKLFF.

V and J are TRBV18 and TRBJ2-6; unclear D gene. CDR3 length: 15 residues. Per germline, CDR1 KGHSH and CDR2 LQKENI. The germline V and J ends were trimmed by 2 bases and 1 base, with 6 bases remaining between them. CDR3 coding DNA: TGTGCCAGCTCACCAACCGGGTCTGGGGCCAACGTCCTGACTTTC. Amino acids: CASSPTGSGANVLTF.

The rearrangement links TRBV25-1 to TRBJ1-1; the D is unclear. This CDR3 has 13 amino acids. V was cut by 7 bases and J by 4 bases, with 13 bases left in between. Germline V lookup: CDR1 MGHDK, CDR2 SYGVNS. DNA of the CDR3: TGTGCCAGCACCGCGCCCCGGGGCACTGAAGCTTTCTTT. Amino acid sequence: CASTAPRGTEAFF.

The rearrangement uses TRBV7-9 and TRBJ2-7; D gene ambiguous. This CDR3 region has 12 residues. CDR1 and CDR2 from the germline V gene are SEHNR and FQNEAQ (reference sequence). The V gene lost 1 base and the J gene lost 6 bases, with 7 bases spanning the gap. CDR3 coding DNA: TGTGCCAGCAGCTTAGGTAGCTCCGAGCAGTACTTC. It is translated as CASSLGSSEQYF.

For the CDR3, the DNA is TGTGCCAGCAGTTCTGACAGGGGGCGAGCAGGAAACACCATATATTTT. Translating gives CASSSDRGRAGNTIYF. V and J are TRBV28 and TRBJ1-3, with 10 bases fitting TRBD1. Per germline, CDR1 MDHEN and CDR2 SYDVKM. The V gene end was trimmed by 4 bases and the J gene end by 4 bases; junction bases not matched to a gene: 7. CDR3 size: 16 residues.

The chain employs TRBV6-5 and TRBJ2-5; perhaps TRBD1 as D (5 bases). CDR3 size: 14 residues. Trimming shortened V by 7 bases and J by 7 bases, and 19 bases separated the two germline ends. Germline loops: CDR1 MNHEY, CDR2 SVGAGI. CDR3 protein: CASTSDIPVGTQYF. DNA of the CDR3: TGTGCCAGCACCTCGGACATTCCTGTTGGGACCCAGTACTTC.